A single sample is the source of the 13 T cell receptor beta chains below, sequenced in a study of T cells in Graves' hyperthyroidism and ophthalmopathy. There were TCR beta CDR3 regions amplified from RNA transcripts. An initial round of RT-PCR targeting the TCR CDR3 relied on the HTBI primer set. Using its own MiXCR run on the multiplex PCR reads, TCRdb lists one record per CDR3 protein. This sample has a few hundred thousand distinct CDR3 sequences, with 20% to 25% found just once. Sequencing was carried out using blood. The receptor set was obtained from a man aged 45-60 years with Graves' hyperthyroidism.

This clonotype was observed a few times. The chain couples TRBV3-1 to TRBJ2-3; perhaps TRBD1 as D (5 bases). Looked up from germline, CDR1 is LGHDT and CDR2 is YNNKEL (reference sequence). V lost 5 bases to trimming and J lost 2 bases, with 14 bases between them. The CDR3 has 15 residues. For the CDR3, the DNA is TGTGCCAGCAGCGTAGAAACAGGATTCACAGATACGCAGTATTTT. Its protein product is CASSVETGFTDTQYF.

This clonotype was observed a few times. The rearrangement links TRBV18 to TRBJ2-7; D is unresolved. The CDR3 is 14 amino acids. Germline V gene lookup returns CDR1 KGHSH and CDR2 LQKENI. V lost 3 bases and J lost 7, with 16 bases in between. The CDR3 here is CASSPSPPPTEQYF. The CDR3 coding sequence is TGTGCCAGCTCACCCTCCCCCCCCCCCACTGAGCAGTACTTC.

The J gene is TRBJ2-2, the V gene TRBV14; no clear D gene. Germline V gives CDR1 SGHDN, CDR2 FVKESK. The V end was cut by 4 bases, the J end by 0 bases, with 9 bases between. CDR3 length: 15 amino acids. The CDR3 loop reads CASSPDTSNTGELFF. For the CDR3, the DNA is TGTGCCAGCAGCCCAGACACCTCGAACACCGGGGAGCTGTTTTTT. Based on the CDR3 plus reference TRBV14 and TRBJ2-2, the full variable domain is EAGVTQFPSHSVIEKGQTVTLRCDPISGHDNLYWYRRVMGKEIKFLLHFVKESKQDESGMPNNRFLAERTGGTYSTLKVQPAELEDSGVYFCASSPDTSNTGELFFGEGSRLTVL.

The chain links TRBV29-1 to TRBJ2-3; 9 bases align to TRBD1. Per germline, CDR1 SQVTM and CDR2 ANQGSEA. V shed 6 bases, J shed 1 base, and the junction held 2 bases outside the gene matches. The CDR3 consists of 13 residues. DNA for the CDR3: TGCAGCGTACGGACAGGGGGCACAGATACGCAGTATTTT. Residues: CSVRTGGTDTQYF.

In its sample, this clonotype was seen many times. The gene calls are TRBV7-3 and TRBJ2-3, with 11 bases aligning to TRBD2. With V trimmed by 1 base and J by 6 bases, 18 bases remained unmatched. Germline CDR1 reads SGHTA; CDR2 reads FQGTGA. There are 20 residues in the CDR3. Here the CDR3 reads CASSLRPYPTSGNTADTQYF. The DNA of the CDR3 is TGTGCCAGCAGCTTAAGACCATACCCGACTAGCGGGAACACAGCCGATACGCAGTATTTT.

This clonotype has a count of ten or more. The rearrangement uses TRBV20-1 and TRBJ2-5, with 9 bases that match TRBD1. Germline CDR1 and CDR2: DFQATT and SNEGSKA (reference sequence). CDR3 length: 14 residues. Losses at the gene ends were 0 bases for V and 4 bases for J; bases not matched to a gene: 3. The DNA for the CDR3 is TGCAGTGCTAGAGATGAGGACAGGGGAGAGACCCAGTACTTC. Its translation is CSARDEDRGETQYF.

The chain combines TRBV29-1 with TRBJ2-7; 12 positions agree with TRBD2. The J segment lost 1 base and the V segment lost 7 bases, leaving 2 bases of the junction unmatched. Germline CDR1 SQVTM, CDR2 ANQGSEA. The CDR3 totals 13 residues. The CDR3 sequence is CSGTSGRSYEQYF. CDR3 coding DNA: TGCAGCGGAACTAGCGGGAGGTCCTACGAGCAGTACTTC.

The CDR3 region has the DNA TGTGCCAGCGAGGAGGGGGTAAGGGGCTACACCTTC. This gives the protein CASEEGVRGYTF. This chain links TRBV28 with TRBJ1-2, with TRBD1 as a possible D gene (6 bases). With 8 bases removed from V and 8 bases from J, the gap between germline ends came to 15 bases. CDR3 size: 12 residues. Germline V gives CDR1 MDHEN, CDR2 SYDVKM.

This clonotype has more than one count but fewer than ten. This sequence joins TRBV11-2 and TRBJ2-3; D gene unclear. Germline V lookup: CDR1 SGHAT, CDR2 FQNNGV. Between the trimmed V and J ends, which lost 0 bases and 8 bases, there was a span of 12 bases. The CDR3 is 14 amino acids. The CDR3 DNA is TGTGCCAGCAGCTTAGACAGGCGCGTCTCTACGCAGTATTTT. It specifies CASSLDRRVSTQYF.

In this sample, this clonotype turned up many times. The gene calls are TRBV10-3 and TRBJ2-7; TRBD1 matches 7 bases. Per germline, CDR1 ENHRY and CDR2 SYGVKD. CDR3 length: 13 residues. Trimming cost V 3 bases and J 2 bases; bases outside gene matches: 1. In DNA, the CDR3 is TGTGCCATCAGTGAAGGACAGGCCTACGAGCAGTACTTC. This encodes CAISEGQAYEQYF.

The chain links TRBV29-1 to TRBJ2-3; D unclear. Trimming removed 7 bases at V and 2 bases at J, with 13 bases between. CDR3 length equals 13 residues. CDR1 is SQVTM, CDR2 ANQGSEA, per germline. The CDR3: CSALGGATDTQYF. CDR3 in DNA: TGCAGCGCCCTAGGTGGCGCCACAGATACGCAGTATTTT.

This clonotype turned up a few times. The V and J genes are TRBV11-2 and TRBJ2-4; D not resolved. Germline CDR1 reads SGHAT; CDR2 reads FQNNGV. The CDR3 length is 13 residues. V gave up 2 bases and J gave up 12 bases, with 14 bases separating them. The CDR3 region is CASSLSAEHPQYF. DNA of the CDR3: TGTGCCAGCAGCTTAAGTGCGGAACATCCTCAGTACTTC.

In this sample, this clonotype turned up a few times. This rearrangement joins TRBV27 to TRBJ2-7; 7 bases map to TRBD2. Germline V gives CDR1 MNHEY, CDR2 SMNVEV (reference sequence). Losses at the gene ends were 2 bases for V and 6 bases for J; bases not matched to a gene: 4. This CDR3 has 13 amino acids. CDR3 sequence reads: CASSLLAGVEQYF. CDR3 nucleotides: TGTGCCAGCAGTTTACTGGCGGGAGTCGAGCAGTACTTC.